The next 7 T cell receptor beta chains were all read from a single sample in a study of T cells in localized non-small cell lung cancer. Sequencing was performed with immunoSEQ multiplex PCR; in TCRdb, only in-frame clones are kept and a portion is missing. The top ten clones hold 20% of a sample with tens of thousands of clones, around 90% of them seen once. The sample consisted of peripheral blood, taken before any cancer treatment. These receptors all stem from a woman aged 35-75 years with stage I squamous cell lung carcinoma.

This clone appeared a single time. The rearrangement joins TRBV19 to TRBJ2-6; unclear D gene. V was clipped by 5 bases and J by 0 bases, with 8 bases between them. This CDR3 region has 15 residues. Germline CDR1 and CDR2: LNHDA and SQIVND (reference sequence). This chain's CDR3 is CASSPLFSGANVLTF. In nucleotides, the CDR3 is TGTGCCAGTAGTCCACTGTTCTCTGGGGCCAACGTCCTGACTTTC.

In this sample, this clone turned up a few times. The chain has TRBV6-5 and TRBJ1-5; TRBD1 agrees at 10 bases. The germline V gene encodes CDR1 MNHEY and CDR2 SVGAGI. Trimming took 6 bases from V and 4 from J; bases not matched to a gene: 3. The CDR3 contains 14 residues. The CDR3 sequence: CASRPGQGNQPQHF. In DNA, the CDR3 is TGTGCCAGCAGGCCGGGACAGGGGAATCAGCCCCAGCATTTT.

V usage is TRBV10-3 and J usage is TRBJ2-1; 14 bases line up with TRBD2. CDR1 is ENHRY and CDR2 is SYGVKD in the germline V gene. This CDR3 is built from 15 residues. V lost 6 bases to trimming and J lost 5 bases; unmatched junction nucleotides: 3. In DNA, the CDR3 is TGTGCCATCAGGACTAGCGGGGGGGCGAACAATGAGCAGTTCTTC. Residues: CAIRTSGGANNEQFF.

This clone was counted a few times. This chain links TRBV19 with TRBJ1-4; 8 nucleotides align to TRBD1. This CDR3 is built from 15 residues. V shed 6 bases, J shed 5 bases, and the junction held 8 bases outside the gene matches. CDR1 is LNHDA and CDR2 is SQIVND in the germline V gene (reference sequence). In DNA form, the CDR3 reads TGTGCCAGTAGCCCCTCCCGGACAGGGAATGAAAAACTGTTTTTT. Its protein product is CASSPSRTGNEKLFF.

This clone was detected once. The chain uses TRBV6-5 and TRBJ1-2, with D possibly TRBD1 on 5 matching bases. Germline lookup yields CDR1 MNHEY and CDR2 SVGAGI. Trimming pared 5 bases from V and 9 bases from J, leaving 16 bases between. This CDR3 comprises 13 residues. The CDR3 nucleotides read TGTGCCAGCAGTCCGGTGGGGGACGCTAGCTACACCTTC. The encoded protein is CASSPVGDASYTF.

This sequence joins TRBV11-2 and TRBJ2-3; D remains ambiguous. Germline V gene data show CDR1 as SGHAT and CDR2 as FQNNGV. V shed 3 bases and J shed 3 bases, with 7 bases lying between them. The CDR3 runs to 13 residues. For the CDR3, the DNA is TGTGCCAGCAGCTTTCGGTATACAGATACGCAGTATTTT. This encodes CASSFRYTDTQYF. The full variable domain, completed using reference TRBV11-2 and TRBJ2-3, is EAGVAQSPRYKIIEKRQSVAFWCNPISGHATLYWYQQILGQGPKLLIQFQNNGVVDDSQLPKDRFSAERLKGVDSTLKIQPAKLEDSAVYLCASSFRYTDTQYFGPGTRLTVL.

The genes are TRBV19 and TRBJ2-3; the D gene is possibly TRBD2 (5 bases). The ends were cut back, 4 bases at V and 3 bases at J, with 14 bases in the middle. The CDR3 runs to 15 residues. CDR1 and CDR2 (germline): LNHDA, SQIVND (reference sequence). CDR3 in amino acids: CASSKAPWRTDTQYF. CDR3 coding DNA: TGTGCCAGTAGTAAGGCCCCTTGGAGGACAGATACGCAGTATTTT.